This TCR beta chain emerged from a study of yellow fever vaccine responses in identical twins. There are 11 residues in the CDR3. Trimming took off 10 bases at V and 3 bases at J, with 10 bases between the two ends. The V gene's germline CDR1 is PRHDT and CDR2 FYEKMQ (reference sequence). One entry per CDR3 protein results from TCRdb running MiXCR on the RT-PCR reads. The data show 4,500 or so distinct CDR3 sequences, 75% to 85% seen once. Study results and caveats: Twins' T cell vaccine responses reportedly looked partly convergent, partly personalized.

Worth noting for this clonotype: As yet, its antigen is unknown.

Sequenced material: T cells from blood (PBMCs), unsorted or a sorted subset (not recorded which), taken before or after yellow fever vaccination (not recorded which). V usage is TRBV13 and J usage is TRBJ2-7, with no clear D. The clonotype was recovered from a woman aged 18-35 years who received the yellow fever vaccine. CDR3 DNA: TGTGCCACCATACATGGCTACGAGCAGTACTTC. Its protein is CATIHGYEQYF.